Each of the 24 T cell receptor beta chains below was sequenced from the same sample in a study of shared clonotypes between healthy human individuals. Repertoires were generated with immunoSEQ multiplex PCR, while TCRdb's copy carries only in-frame clones and drops some. The top ten clones hold roughly 0.14% of a sample with a few million clones, 90% to 95% of them seen once. Material for sequencing was naive CD4+ T cells sorted from blood. The subset was: CD45RA+ positively selected. The receptors were gathered from a man aged 18 to 30 in good health.

With respect to this clone: The sample holds other DNA sequences that translate to the same CDR3. The chain couples TRBV6-1 to TRBJ1-5; D is undetermined. CDR1 MNHNS and CDR2 SASEGT come from the germline V gene. Deletions cut 4 bases from V and 1 base from J, with 8 bases between. This CDR3 is built from 14 residues. The CDR3 spells CASSVGQSNQPQHF. The CDR3 coding sequence is TGTGCCAGCAGTGTCGGCCAGAGCAATCAGCCCCAGCATTTT.

The chain links TRBV18 to TRBJ1-1, with no clear D. Trimming shortened V by 0 bases and J by 8 bases, and 10 bases separated the two germline ends. Germline CDR1 reads KGHSH; CDR2 reads LQKENI. This CDR3 region has 13 residues. CDR3 DNA sequence: TGTGCCAGCTCACCACCGGAACGAGCCGAAGCTTTCTTT. Translated: CASSPPERAEAFF.

Comments on this clone: Additional DNA sequences in this sample encode the identical CDR3. This chain uses TRBV18 with TRBJ1-1; D remains unclear. V lost 2 bases and J 0 bases, leaving 7 bases between the germline ends. The germline CDR1 and CDR2 sequences are KGHSH and LQKENI. The CDR3 runs 14 residues. CDR3 amino acids: CASSPAQVNTEAFF. The CDR3 DNA follows: TGTGCCAGCTCACCAGCTCAGGTGAACACTGAAGCTTTCTTT.

J is TRBJ2-7 and V is TRBV27, with D maybe TRBD2 (6 bases). Germline-derived CDR1 and CDR2 are MNHEY and SMNVEV (reference sequence). V lost 2 bases and J lost 3, with 20 bases in between. This CDR3 has 17 amino acids. For the CDR3, the DNA is TGTGCCAGCAGTTTAGGGGGACCTAGCGTGTGGGTCTACGAGCAGTACTTC. Amino acids: CASSLGGPSVWVYEQYF.

About this clone: Distinct nucleotide sequences in the sample also encode this CDR3. V and J are TRBV6-5 and TRBJ2-7; TRBD2 might be the D (6 bases). Germline V gene lookup returns CDR1 MNHEY and CDR2 SVGAGI. Between the trimmed V and J ends, which lost 3 bases and 2 bases, there was a span of 11 bases. This CDR3 region has 14 residues. The CDR3 DNA follows: TGTGCCAGCAGTTATTCCCCGGGGGCCTACGAGCAGTACTTC. Protein sequence: CASSYSPGAYEQYF.

The genes are TRBV19 and TRBJ2-7, with TRBD2 identical over 13 bases. There are 19 residues in the CDR3. Germline trimming cut 7 bases from V and 2 bases from J; bases unmatched to any gene: 17. From germline, CDR1 is LNHDA and CDR2 SQIVND (reference sequence). The CDR3: CASTHRPGTSGAGTYEQYF. CDR3 sequence (DNA): TGTGCCAGTACCCACCGCCCCGGGACTAGCGGGGCGGGGACCTACGAGCAGTACTTC.

The V call is TRBV4-1, the J call TRBJ2-5; 7 nucleotides align to TRBD2. Near its end, the DNA agrees better with TRBJ2-7, so the J call may be wrong. In germline, CDR1 is MGHRA, CDR2 YSYEKL. This CDR3 has 19 residues. CDR3 in DNA: TGCGCCAGCAGCCAATGGAGCCCAATAGGGGAGCGGGAACCTCCCGAGCAGTACTTC. Its translation is CASSQWSPIGEREPPEQYF.

J is TRBJ2-1 and V is TRBV5-1; 9 positions agree with TRBD1. Germline V lookup: CDR1 SGHRS, CDR2 YFSETQ. With V trimmed by 1 base and J by 5 bases, 10 bases remained unmatched. The CDR3 loop spans 17 amino acids. The CDR3 reads CASSLSGRGQGNNEQFF. The CDR3 nucleotides read TGCGCCAGCAGCTTGTCAGGACGGGGACAGGGAAACAATGAGCAGTTCTTC.

The rearrangement joins TRBV5-1 to TRBJ2-5; 10 bases fit TRBD1. The germline V gene encodes CDR1 SGHRS and CDR2 YFSETQ. The V segment lost 5 bases and the J segment 2 bases; nucleotides outside the gene matches: 12. The CDR3 runs to 17 residues. For the CDR3, the DNA is TGCGCCAGCAGAGATCTCGAACAGGGACAGGGGCAAGAGACCCAGTACTTC. Amino acid sequence: CASRDLEQGQGQETQYF.

With regard to this clone: The sample holds other DNA sequences that translate to the same CDR3. The chain couples TRBV6-6 to TRBJ1-1; possibly TRBD1 for D (5 bases). The V and J ends lost 2 bases and 1 base respectively, with 8 bases between them. In germline, CDR1 is MNHNY, CDR2 SVGAGI (reference sequence). The CDR3 spans 14 residues. CDR3 coding DNA: TGTGCCAGCAGTTACCCTCAGGGGAACACTGAAGCTTTCTTT. This codes for CASSYPQGNTEAFF.

This chain connects TRBV2 to TRBJ1-6; 7 bases match TRBD1. Per germline, CDR1 SNHLY and CDR2 FYNNEI. The ends lost 6 bases at V and 9 bases at J; junction bases unmatched: 8. The CDR3 extends over 14 amino acids. The CDR3 bases are TGTGCCAGCAGCTTTCCAGGGGGGGGTTCACCCCTCCACTTT. Protein sequence: CASSFPGGGSPLHF.

V is TRBV7-9 and J is TRBJ1-1; no firm D call. The germline V gene encodes CDR1 SEHNR and CDR2 FQNEAQ (reference sequence). This CDR3 spans 14 amino acids. V gave up 0 bases and J gave up 5 bases, with 10 bases separating them. CDR3 in amino acids: CASSLARLGTEAFF. The DNA of the CDR3 is TGTGCCAGCAGCTTAGCGCGGCTTGGGACTGAAGCTTTCTTT.

This chain joins TRBV7-9 and TRBJ2-3; 12 bases agree with TRBD2. Germline values: CDR1 SEHNR, CDR2 FQNEAQ (reference sequence). This CDR3 is built from 18 residues. The V gene end was trimmed by 3 bases and the J gene end by 6 bases; junction bases not matched to a gene: 13. For the CDR3, the DNA is TGTGCCAGCAGCTTGTCTGTTGATCGTGGGACTAGCGGGGATACGCAGTATTTT. Its protein is CASSLSVDRGTSGDTQYF.

The chain joins TRBV7-2 to TRBJ2-1, with D possibly being TRBD2 (5 bases). CDR1 is SGHTA and CDR2 is FQGNSA in the germline V gene. V lost 2 bases to trimming and J lost 1 base, with 6 bases between them. There are 14 residues in the CDR3. The CDR3: CASSLTGSYNEQFF. CDR3 nucleotides: TGTGCCAGCAGCTTAACGGGGTCCTACAATGAGCAGTTCTTC. The full variable domain, its missing parts supplied by reference TRBV7-2 and TRBJ2-1, is GAGVSQSPSNKVTEKGKDVELRCDPISGHTALYWYRQSLGQGLEFLIYFQGNSAPDKSGLPSDRFSAERTGGSVSTLTIQRTQQEDSAVYLCASSLTGSYNEQFFGPGTRLTVL.

The V gene is TRBV29-1, the J gene TRBJ2-3; no clear D. Trimming left V 3 bases short and J 2 bases short, with 9 bases between. Germline V gene lookup returns CDR1 SQVTM and CDR2 ANQGSEA. The CDR3 runs to 13 residues. The CDR3 DNA reads TGCAGCGTTGATCCAGGCTACACAGATACGCAGTATTTT. Translation: CSVDPGYTDTQYF.

This clone came up once. This rearrangement joins TRBV6-5 to TRBJ1-1, with 11 bases lining up with TRBD1. Germline-derived CDR1 and CDR2 are MNHEY and SVGAGI. The CDR3 has 16 residues. Trimming cost V 2 bases and J 1 base; bases outside gene matches: 3. This CDR3 is CASSYGTGGRNTEAFF. The CDR3 nucleotides read TGTGCCAGCAGTTACGGGACAGGGGGGAGGAACACTGAAGCTTTCTTT.

With respect to this clone: Other nucleotide sequences from this sample produce the same CDR3. The chain links TRBV30 to TRBJ2-5; D ambiguous. CDR3 length: 11 amino acids. V lost 1 base and J 5 bases, leaving 5 bases between the germline ends. CDR1 and CDR2 from the germline V gene are GTSNPN and SVGIG (reference sequence). DNA of the CDR3: TGTGCCTGGAGTGCCCAGGAGACCCAGTACTTC. Translated, it gives CAWSAQETQYF.

The DNA for the CDR3 is TGCGCCAGCAGCCAAGTGGGTCTGGGGGTGATCTCTGGAAACACCATATATTTT. Protein: CASSQVGLGVISGNTIYF. This rearrangement joins TRBV4-1 to TRBJ1-3; D may be TRBD1 (5 bases). In germline, CDR1 is MGHRA, CDR2 YSYEKL. This CDR3 has 18 residues. Trimming stripped 1 base from V and 0 bases from J, with 16 bases between.

As to this clone: In the same sample, other DNA sequences code for this CDR3. The V and J genes are TRBV5-4 and TRBJ2-3, with D unclear. The V end was cut by 5 bases, the J end by 3 bases, with 4 bases between. CDR1 and CDR2 (germline): SGHNT, YYREEE (reference sequence). This CDR3 has 11 residues. DNA for the CDR3: TGTGCCAGCAGTTCTACAGATACGCAGTATTTT. It is translated as CASSSTDTQYF.

The genes are TRBV27 and TRBJ1-6; 7 nucleotides match TRBD1. Unmatched junction bases numbered 8, after V lost 2 bases and J lost 13 bases. CDR3 length: 14 residues. Germline loops: CDR1 MNHEY, CDR2 SMNVEV (reference sequence). The CDR3 loop is CASSLRQGVIPLHF. CDR3 bases: TGTGCCAGCAGTTTAAGACAGGGAGTAATCCCCCTCCACTTT.

The rearrangement joins TRBV2 to TRBJ1-5; D remains unclear. This CDR3 comprises 15 residues. V shed 4 bases and J shed 0 bases, with 10 bases lying between them. CDR1 and CDR2 (germline): SNHLY, FYNNEI. The CDR3 here is CASSVRDNSNQPQHF. CDR3 coding DNA: TGTGCCAGCAGTGTTCGTGATAATAGCAATCAGCCCCAGCATTTT.

The chain links TRBV19 to TRBJ1-3; D unclear. With 1 base removed from V and 0 bases from J, the gap between germline ends came to 7 bases. CDR3 length: 15 amino acids. Germline V gives CDR1 LNHDA, CDR2 SQIVND (reference sequence). CDR3 region: CASSIGPSSGNTIYF. DNA of the CDR3: TGTGCCAGTAGTATAGGACCGAGCTCTGGAAACACCATATATTTT. Using reference TRBV19 and TRBJ1-3 for the parts outside the CDR3, the full variable domain is DGGITQSPKYLFRKEGQNVTLSCEQNLNHDAMYWYRQDPGQGLRLIYYSQIVNDFQKGDIAEGYSVSREKKESFPLTVTSAQKNPTAFYLCASSIGPSSGNTIYFGEGSWLTVV.

This clone was counted a single time. The gene calls are TRBV28 and TRBJ1-1; the D gene is possibly TRBD1 (5 bases). The germline CDR1 and CDR2 sequences are MDHEN and SYDVKM. Trimming stripped 3 bases from V and 1 base from J, with 12 bases between. This CDR3 has 15 amino acids. CDR3 coding DNA: TGTGCCAGCAGTTTGCTGAGGGGCCAGAACACTGAAGCTTTCTTT. This codes for CASSLLRGQNTEAFF.

This chain uses TRBV21-1 with TRBJ2-7; TRBD2 reflects the table's D call only, with no check against the DNA. TRBV21-1 is reported as a pseudogene. CDR3 size: 15 residues. This CDR3 is CASSKTSGSSYEQYF. The CDR3 nucleotides are TGTGCCAGCAGTAAAACTAGCGGGAGCTCCTACGAGCAGTACTTC.